This entry concerns a single T cell receptor beta chain. The sample originates from a study of control samples from healthy donors and cancer patients. The V gene end was trimmed by 4 bases and the J gene end by 0 bases; junction bases not matched to a gene: 6. Germline V gene data show CDR1 as ENHRY and CDR2 as SYGVKD. The CDR3 contains 17 residues. The data were produced by immunoSEQ multiplex PCR, yet TCRdb's version contains in-frame clones alone and is incomplete. The sample shows about 160,000 clones, over 90% of them seen only once. The clonotype was recovered from a woman aged 25-40 years in good health. Sequenced: blood. The rearrangement links TRBV10-3 to TRBJ2-2, with TRBD1 identical over 9 bases. This chain's CDR3 is CAISGHRGRTNTGELFF. CDR3 nucleotides: TGTGCCATCAGTGGGCACAGGGGGCGAACGAACACCGGGGAGCTGTTTTTT.